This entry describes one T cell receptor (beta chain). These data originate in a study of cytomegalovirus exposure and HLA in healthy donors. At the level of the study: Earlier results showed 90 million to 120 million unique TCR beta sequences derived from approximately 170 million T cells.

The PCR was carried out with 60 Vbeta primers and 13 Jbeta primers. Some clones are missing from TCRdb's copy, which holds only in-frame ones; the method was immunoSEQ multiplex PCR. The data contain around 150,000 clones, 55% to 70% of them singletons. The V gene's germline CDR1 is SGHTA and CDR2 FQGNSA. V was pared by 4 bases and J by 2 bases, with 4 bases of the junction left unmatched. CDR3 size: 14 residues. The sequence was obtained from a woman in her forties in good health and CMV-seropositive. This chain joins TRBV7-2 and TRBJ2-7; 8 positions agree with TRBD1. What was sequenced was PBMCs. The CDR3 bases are TGTGCCAGCAGCTCAGCGACAGGGGCCTACGAGCAGTACTTC. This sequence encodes CASSSATGAYEQYF.